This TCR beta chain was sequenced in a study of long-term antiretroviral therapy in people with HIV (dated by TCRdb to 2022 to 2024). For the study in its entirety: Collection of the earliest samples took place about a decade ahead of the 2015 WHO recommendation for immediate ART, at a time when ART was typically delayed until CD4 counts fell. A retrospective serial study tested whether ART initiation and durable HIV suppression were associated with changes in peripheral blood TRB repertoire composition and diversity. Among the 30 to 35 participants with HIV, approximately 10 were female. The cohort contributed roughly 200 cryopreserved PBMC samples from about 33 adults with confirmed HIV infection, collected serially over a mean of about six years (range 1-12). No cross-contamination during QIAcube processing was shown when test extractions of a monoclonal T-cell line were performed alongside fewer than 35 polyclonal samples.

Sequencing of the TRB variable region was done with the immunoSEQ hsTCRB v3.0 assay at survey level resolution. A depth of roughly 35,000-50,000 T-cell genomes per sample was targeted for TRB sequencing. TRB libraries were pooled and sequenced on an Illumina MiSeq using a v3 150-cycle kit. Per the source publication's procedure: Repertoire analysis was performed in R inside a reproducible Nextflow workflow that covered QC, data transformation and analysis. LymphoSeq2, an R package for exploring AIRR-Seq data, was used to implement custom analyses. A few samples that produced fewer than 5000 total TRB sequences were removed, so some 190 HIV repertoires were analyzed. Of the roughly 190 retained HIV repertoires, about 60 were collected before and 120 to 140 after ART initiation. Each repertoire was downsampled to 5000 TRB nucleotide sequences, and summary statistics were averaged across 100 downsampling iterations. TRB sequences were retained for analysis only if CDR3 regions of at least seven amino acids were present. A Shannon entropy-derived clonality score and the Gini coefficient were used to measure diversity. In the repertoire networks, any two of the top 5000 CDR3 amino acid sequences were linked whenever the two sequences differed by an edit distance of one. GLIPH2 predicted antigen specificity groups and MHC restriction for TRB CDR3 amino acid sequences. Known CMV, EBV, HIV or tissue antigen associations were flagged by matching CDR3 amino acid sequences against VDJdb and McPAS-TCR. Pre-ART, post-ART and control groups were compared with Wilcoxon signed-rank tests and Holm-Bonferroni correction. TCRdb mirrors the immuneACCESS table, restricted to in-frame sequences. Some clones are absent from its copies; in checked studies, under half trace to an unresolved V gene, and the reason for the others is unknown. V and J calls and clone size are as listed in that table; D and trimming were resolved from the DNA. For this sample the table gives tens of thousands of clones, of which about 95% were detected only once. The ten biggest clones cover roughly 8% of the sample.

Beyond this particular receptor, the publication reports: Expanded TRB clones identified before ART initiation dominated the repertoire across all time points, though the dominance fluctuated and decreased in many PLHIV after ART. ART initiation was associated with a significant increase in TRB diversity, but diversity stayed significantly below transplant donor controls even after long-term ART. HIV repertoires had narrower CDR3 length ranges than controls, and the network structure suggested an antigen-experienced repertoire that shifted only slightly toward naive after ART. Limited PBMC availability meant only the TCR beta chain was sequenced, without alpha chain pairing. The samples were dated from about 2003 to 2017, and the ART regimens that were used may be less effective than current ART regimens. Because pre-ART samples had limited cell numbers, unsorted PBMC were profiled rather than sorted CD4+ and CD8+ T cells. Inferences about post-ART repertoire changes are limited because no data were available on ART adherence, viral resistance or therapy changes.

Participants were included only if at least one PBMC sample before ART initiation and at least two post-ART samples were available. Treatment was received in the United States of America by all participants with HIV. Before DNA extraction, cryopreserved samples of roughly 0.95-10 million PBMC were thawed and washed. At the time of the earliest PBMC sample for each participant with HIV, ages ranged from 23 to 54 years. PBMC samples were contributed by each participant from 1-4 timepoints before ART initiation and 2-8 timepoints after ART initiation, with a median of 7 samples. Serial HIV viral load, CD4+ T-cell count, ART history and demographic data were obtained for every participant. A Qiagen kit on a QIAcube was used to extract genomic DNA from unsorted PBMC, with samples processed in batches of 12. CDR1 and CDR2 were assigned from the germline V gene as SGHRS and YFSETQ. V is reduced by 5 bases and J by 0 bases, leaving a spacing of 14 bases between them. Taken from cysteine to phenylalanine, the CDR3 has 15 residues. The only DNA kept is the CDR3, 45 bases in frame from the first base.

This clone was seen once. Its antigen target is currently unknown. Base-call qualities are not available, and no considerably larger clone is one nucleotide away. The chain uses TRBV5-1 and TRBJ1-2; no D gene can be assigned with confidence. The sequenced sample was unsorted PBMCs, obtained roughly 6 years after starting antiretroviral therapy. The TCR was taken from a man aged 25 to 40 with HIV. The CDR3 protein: CASRDLADANYGYTF. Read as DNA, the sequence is TGCGCCAGCAGGGACCTAGCAGACGCTAACTATGGCTACACCTTC.